Presented here are 29 T cell receptor beta chains from one specimen sequenced in a study of T cell repertoires in cytomegalovirus infection. Via MiXCR, TCRdb re-called the reads, giving one row per CDR3 protein. This sample has over 150,000 distinct CDR3 sequences; roughly 14% occur once, and the top ten carry 20% to 30%. The specimen sequenced was PBMCs. All receptors derive from a human donor in good health (CMV status not recorded). Some clones in this sample may be carry-over from other donors' samples.

This clonotype was detected ten times or more. The V gene is TRBV3-1, the J gene TRBJ1-4; no reliable D call. V was cut by 0 bases and J by 4 bases, with 12 bases left in between. The germline gives CDR1 LGHDT, CDR2 YNNKEL (reference sequence). The CDR3 is 16 residues long. The CDR3 is CASSQDIQRDNEKLFF. The CDR3 DNA is TGTGCCAGCAGCCAAGATATTCAGAGGGATAATGAAAAACTGTTTTTT. Complete variable domain (other parts from reference TRBV3-1 and TRBJ1-4): DTAVSQTPKYLVTQMGNDKSIKCEQNLGHDTMYWYKQDSKKFLKIMFSYNNKELIINETVPNRFSPKSPDKAHLNLHINSLELGDSAVYFCASSQDIQRDNEKLFFGSGTQLSVL.

The table lists this clonotype with a few counts. CDR3 region: CASSPRGDTTDTQYF. CDR3 coding DNA: TGTGCCAGCAGCCCGCGCGGGGACACCACAGATACGCAGTATTTT. The chain carries TRBV7-9 and TRBJ2-3; D may match TRBD1 or TRBD2 (6 bases each). The CDR3 totals 15 residues. The germline CDR1 and CDR2 sequences are SEHNR and FQNEAQ (reference sequence). With 5 bases removed from V and 2 bases from J, the gap between germline ends came to 14 bases.

V usage is TRBV28 and J usage is TRBJ1-4; 8 bases are a match to TRBD1. CDR3 length equals 14 residues. The V gene end was trimmed by 5 bases and the J gene end by 3 bases; junction bases not matched to a gene: 2. Germline CDR1 is MDHEN and CDR2 is SYDVKM. The CDR3 protein is CASSQTGANEKLFF. For the CDR3, the DNA is TGTGCCAGCAGTCAGACAGGGGCTAATGAAAAACTGTTTTTT.

This clonotype was seen repeatedly, ten times or more. This chain joins TRBV5-6 and TRBJ2-5; TRBD1 aligns across 10 bases. The CDR3 has 14 residues. The V and J ends lost 4 bases and 3 bases, in that order; junction bases with no gene match: 3. Per germline, CDR1 SGHDT and CDR2 YYEEEE. The CDR3 spells CASSRDRGKETQYF. The CDR3 bases are TGTGCCAGCAGCCGGGACAGGGGAAAAGAGACCCAGTACTTC.

This chain connects TRBV19 to TRBJ1-2; 9 bases map to TRBD1. From germline, CDR1 is LNHDA and CDR2 SQIVND (reference sequence). V gave up 4 bases and J gave up 8 bases; unmatched junction bases: 8. There are 14 residues in the CDR3. CDR3 sequence: CASSRTGVVSGYTF. Here the CDR3 DNA reads TGTGCCAGTAGTAGGACAGGGGTCGTTTCCGGCTACACCTTC.

This clonotype was found many times. The chain carries TRBV4-3 and TRBJ2-1; 7 bases align to TRBD2. Losses at the gene ends were 0 bases for V and 0 bases for J; bases not matched to a gene: 8. Germline V gives CDR1 LGHNA, CDR2 YSLEER. The CDR3 has 18 amino acids. The CDR3 DNA reads as TGCGCCAGCAGCCAAGATGACAGTAGCGGGCTCTCCTACAATGAGCAGTTCTTC. It codes for CASSQDDSSGLSYNEQFF.

This clonotype occurred a few times. V is TRBV2 and J is TRBJ2-4, with D unclear. The CDR3 totals 11 residues. Germline-derived CDR1 and CDR2 are SNHLY and FYNNEI. Trimming removed 2 bases at V and 10 bases at J, with 6 bases between. The CDR3 nucleotides read TGTGCCAGCAGTGAAAAGGGAATTCAGTACTTC. Translating gives CASSEKGIQYF.

This clonotype was detected only once. Without the conserved terminal phenylalanine or tryptophan, this CDR3 likely stems from a read error. The V and J genes are TRBV6-2 or TRBV6-3 and TRBJ1-5, with D uncertain. This CDR3 is 17 amino acids long. V was cut by 0 bases and J by 6 bases, with 18 bases left in between. CDR1 is MNHEY, CDR2 SVGEGT, per germline. CDR3 nucleotides: TGTGCCAGCAGTTACTCCCGGGCAAAAGGGTCGAGTCAGCCCCAGCATATT. Protein product: CASSYSRAKGSSQPQHI.

This clonotype came up many times. The chain links TRBV6-5 to TRBJ1-5; 8 bases line up with TRBD1. The CDR3 runs to 18 residues. Germline CDR1 and CDR2: MNHEY and SVGAGI. J was trimmed by 0 bases and V by 0 bases; bases with no gene match: 7. CDR3 residues: CASSYSGRGPYSNQPQHF. Written as DNA, the CDR3 is TGTGCCAGCAGTTACTCGGGCAGGGGGCCTTATAGCAATCAGCCCCAGCATTTT.

This clonotype was counted a single time. The chain is built from TRBV6-2 or TRBV6-3 and TRBJ1-5; no clear D gene. Germline-derived CDR1 and CDR2 are MNHEY and SVGEGT. V lost 0 bases and J 6 bases, leaving 9 bases between the germline ends. The CDR3 runs to 14 residues. The CDR3: CASSYSRSSQPQHF. Written as DNA, the CDR3 is TGTGCCAGCAGTTACTCAAGGTCAAGTCAGCCCCAGCATTTT.

This clonotype was observed at least ten times. The rearrangement uses TRBV19 and TRBJ2-4; TRBD2 agrees at 7 bases. Per germline, CDR1 LNHDA and CDR2 SQIVND (reference sequence). V trimming: 3 bases; J trimming: 3 bases; junction bases outside the gene matches: 14. This CDR3 is 18 amino acids long. The CDR3 DNA sequence: TGTGCCAGTAGTATGTACTGGCAGCTAGCGGCCGACAAAAACATTCAGTACTTC. This sequence encodes CASSMYWQLAADKNIQYF.

This clonotype has ten or more counts. V and J are TRBV28 and TRBJ1-2; D remains ambiguous. Germline CDR1 MDHEN, CDR2 SYDVKM. CDR3 length: 13 residues. Trimming shortened V by 3 bases and J by 8 bases, and 13 bases separated the two germline ends. DNA for the CDR3: TGTGCCAGCAGTTTTCGTCGGCTCGGCGGCTACACCTTC. Amino acid sequence: CASSFRRLGGYTF.

The sample holds many counts of this clonotype. The V gene is TRBV27, the J gene TRBJ1-1, with unresolved D. The ends were cut back, 6 bases at V and 2 bases at J, with 7 bases in the middle. This CDR3 is 12 amino acids long. Looked up from germline, CDR1 is MNHEY and CDR2 is SMNVEV (reference sequence). CDR3 region: CASRRSNTEAFF. The CDR3 DNA reads TGTGCCAGCAGACGGAGTAACACTGAAGCTTTCTTT.

V and J are TRBV20-1 and TRBJ2-6; the D gene could be TRBD1 or TRBD2 (6 bases each). The germline gives CDR1 DFQATT, CDR2 SNEGSKA (reference sequence). V lost 6 bases and J 0 bases, leaving 12 bases between the germline ends. The CDR3 runs 15 residues. The DNA of the CDR3 is TGCAGTGCCGCGGAGGGGGACTCTGGGGCCAACGTCCTGACTTTC. The encoded protein is CSAAEGDSGANVLTF.

This clonotype was recorded many times. This chain links TRBV7-2 with TRBJ2-1, with TRBD2 identical over 9 bases. This CDR3 region has 15 residues. V trimming: 5 bases; J trimming: 4 bases; junction bases outside the gene matches: 6. CDR1 is SGHTA and CDR2 is FQGNSA in the germline V gene. The CDR3 is CASSPELAGYNEQFF. CDR3 sequence (DNA): TGTGCCAGCAGCCCGGAGCTAGCGGGGTACAATGAGCAGTTCTTC.

The chain combines TRBV2 with TRBJ1-1, with D perhaps matching TRBD1 (6 bases). The CDR3 has 18 residues. Trimming took 6 bases from V and 2 from J, leaving 25 bases between them. Per the germline V gene, CDR1 is SNHLY and CDR2 is FYNNEI. The CDR3 is CASRLNAEQGLSNTEAFF. The CDR3 DNA is TGTGCCAGCAGGCTCAACGCCGAGCAGGGGCTCTCAAACACTGAAGCTTTCTTT.

This clonotype has a handful of counts. The chain is built from TRBV5-6 and TRBJ2-2, with D perhaps TRBD2 (5 bases). CDR1 and CDR2 from the germline V gene are SGHDT and YYEEEE. The CDR3 runs 15 residues. V lost 1 base and J 3 bases, leaving 10 bases between the germline ends. The CDR3 loop is CASSLRGPYTGELFF. In DNA form, the CDR3 reads TGTGCCAGCAGCTTGAGAGGGCCTTACACCGGGGAGCTGTTTTTT.

The chain recombines TRBV28 with TRBJ2-5, with TRBD2 as a possible D gene (6 bases). The CDR3 has 12 amino acids. V lost 3 bases and J 10 bases, leaving 12 bases between the germline ends. Germline assignment: CDR1 MDHEN and CDR2 SYDVKM. The CDR3 DNA reads TGTGCCAGCAGTTTCCCCCCGGAGGGCCAGTACTTC. This sequence encodes CASSFPPEGQYF.

This clonotype occurred a few times. The V call is TRBV14, the J call TRBJ1-2; the match to TRBD1 covers 9 bases. The CDR3 length is 14 residues. Germline loops: CDR1 SGHDN, CDR2 FVKESK. The V and J ends lost 1 base and 4 bases, in that order; junction bases with no gene match: 1. The CDR3 reads CASSQVTGGYGYTF. Here the CDR3 DNA reads TGTGCCAGCAGCCAAGTGACAGGGGGCTATGGCTACACCTTC.

This clonotype was seen repeatedly, ten times or more. J is TRBJ1-4 and V is TRBV7-9; no reliable D call. V lost 7 bases and J 8 bases, leaving 17 bases between the germline ends. Germline CDR1 and CDR2: SEHNR and FQNEAQ (reference sequence). The CDR3 sequence is 14 residues long. CDR3 sequence (DNA): TGTGCCAGCATTGCCGGAGGCCGGCAGGAAAAACTGTTTTTT. Its translation is CASIAGGRQEKLFF.

This chain uses TRBV19 with TRBJ1-2, with D perhaps matching TRBD1 (5 bases). CDR3 length: 14 residues. V lost 4 bases to trimming and J lost 10 bases, with 19 bases between them. CDR1 LNHDA and CDR2 SQIVND come from the germline V gene (reference sequence). CDR3: CASSTNWDGPLYTF. CDR3 nucleotides: TGTGCCAGTAGTACAAACTGGGACGGCCCTCTCTACACCTTC. The full variable domain, completed using reference TRBV19 and TRBJ1-2, is DGGITQSPKYLFRKEGQNVTLSCEQNLNHDAMYWYRQDPGQGLRLIYYSQIVNDFQKGDIAEGYSVSREKKESFPLTVTSAQKNPTAFYLCASSTNWDGPLYTFGSGTRLTVV.

This clonotype was counted only a few times. V is TRBV29-1 and J is TRBJ2-7, with 8 bases fitting TRBD2. This CDR3 has 13 residues. The ends lost 2 bases at V and 1 base at J; junction bases unmatched: 1. The germline V gene encodes CDR1 SQVTM and CDR2 ANQGSEA. Here the CDR3 DNA reads TGCAGCGTTGAACCGGGAGGGTCCTACGAGCAGTACTTC. It specifies CSVEPGGSYEQYF.

This clonotype was seen repeatedly, ten times or more. The chain uses TRBV2 and TRBJ1-5; TRBD1 might be the D (6 bases). Germline CDR1 and CDR2: SNHLY and FYNNEI. The CDR3 runs to 16 residues. Trimming cost V 3 bases and J 2 bases, with 14 bases left between them. CDR3 residues: CASSEKRGRRNQPQHF. CDR3 bases: TGTGCCAGCAGTGAGAAGAGGGGGAGGCGCAATCAGCCCCAGCATTTT. The full variable domain, its missing parts supplied by reference TRBV2 and TRBJ1-5, is EPEVTQTPSHQVTQMGQEVILRCVPISNHLYFYWYRQILGQKVEFLVSFYNNEISEKSEIFDDQFSVERPDGSNFTLKIRSTKLEDSAMYFCASSEKRGRRNQPQHFGDGTRLSIL.

The sample holds one count of this clonotype. A much larger clone differs by one base, so this may be a read error. This rearrangement joins TRBV11-2 to TRBJ2-7; the D is unclear. This CDR3 spans 13 amino acids. Germline CDR1 is SGHAT and CDR2 is FQNNGV. V lost 8 bases, J lost 3 bases, and 14 bases lay in between. The CDR3 DNA reads TGTGCCAGCTCTAGGGAATTGCTCTACGAGCAGTACTTC. Amino acids: CASSRELLYEQYF.

V and J are TRBV20-1 and TRBJ2-3; 9 positions agree with TRBD2. The V segment lost 5 bases and the J segment 4 bases; nucleotides outside the gene matches: 10. Germline V gene data show CDR1 as DFQATT and CDR2 as SNEGSKA (reference sequence). The CDR3 sequence is 15 residues long. The CDR3 nucleotides read TGCAGTGCTTACAAAGGGACTAGCACCTCAGATACGCAGTATTTT. Translating gives CSAYKGTSTSDTQYF.

The rearrangement uses TRBV10-3 and TRBJ2-1; 10 positions match TRBD2. The germline CDR1 and CDR2 sequences are ENHRY and SYGVKD. This CDR3 region has 12 residues. Trimming removed 7 bases from V and 8 bases from J; junction bases left unmatched: 2. The CDR3 DNA sequence: TGTGCCATCACTAGCGGGAGCTATGAGCAGTTCTTC. Its protein product is CAITSGSYEQFF.

This clonotype turned up a few times. The genes are TRBV20-1 and TRBJ1-5; perhaps TRBD1 as D (6 bases). The CDR3 has 14 residues. The germline gives CDR1 DFQATT, CDR2 SNEGSKA (reference sequence). V lost 5 bases and J lost 4, with 15 bases in between. The CDR3 loop is CSAGQPGPNQPQHF. The CDR3 bases are TGCAGTGCTGGACAGCCGGGCCCAAATCAGCCCCAGCATTTT.

This clonotype was recorded a few times. The genes are TRBV20-1 and TRBJ2-1; 9 bases are a match to TRBD2. CDR1 is DFQATT, CDR2 SNEGSKA, per germline (reference sequence). Unmatched junction bases numbered 8, after V lost 1 base and J lost 4 bases. The CDR3 contains 16 residues. CDR3 sequence: CSARGQRGATYNEQFF. CDR3 bases: TGCAGTGCTAGAGGTCAGCGGGGGGCGACATACAATGAGCAGTTCTTC.

This clonotype has only a few counts. V gene TRBV5-1 combines with J gene TRBJ2-7, with TRBD1 identical over 10 bases. Per germline, CDR1 SGHRS and CDR2 YFSETQ. The CDR3 is made up of 15 amino acids. Trimming removed 0 bases from V and 4 bases from J; junction bases left unmatched: 4. CDR3 bases: TGCGCCAGCAGCTTGGGACAGGGGGCGCGGTACGAGCAGTACTTC. It is translated as CASSLGQGARYEQYF. Complete variable domain (other parts from reference TRBV5-1 and TRBJ2-7): KAGVTQTPRYLIKTRGQQVTLSCSPISGHRSVSWYQQTPGQGLQFLFEYFSETQRNKGNFPGRFSGRQFSNSRSEMNVSTLELGDSALYLCASSLGQGARYEQYFGPGTRLTVT.